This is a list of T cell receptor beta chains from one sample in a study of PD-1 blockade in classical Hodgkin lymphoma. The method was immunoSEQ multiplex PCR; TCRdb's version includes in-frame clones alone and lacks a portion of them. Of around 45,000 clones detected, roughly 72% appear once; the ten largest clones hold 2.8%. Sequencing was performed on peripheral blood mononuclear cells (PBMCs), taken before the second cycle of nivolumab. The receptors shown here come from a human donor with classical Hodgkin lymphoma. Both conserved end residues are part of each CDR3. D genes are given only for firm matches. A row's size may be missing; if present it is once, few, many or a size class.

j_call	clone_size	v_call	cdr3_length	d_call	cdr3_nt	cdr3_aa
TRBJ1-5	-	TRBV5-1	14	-	TGCGCCAGCAGCTTGGGACAGCAAGATCAGCCCCAGCATTTT	CASSLGQQDQPQHF
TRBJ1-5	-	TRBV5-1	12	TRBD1	TGCGCCAGCAGCCCGGACAGGGGACCCCAGCATTTT	CASSPDRGPQHF
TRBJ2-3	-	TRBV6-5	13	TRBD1	TGTGCCACCTATACAGGGGATACAGATACGCAGTATTTT	CATYTGDTDTQYF
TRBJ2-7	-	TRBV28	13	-	TGTGCCAGCAGCCCCTATTCGCCCTACGAGCAGTACTTC	CASSPYSPYEQYF
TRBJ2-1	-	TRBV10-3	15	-	TGTGCCATCAGTGAGTCGATCAGGGGACTCCATGAGCAGTTCTTC	CAISESIRGLHEQFF
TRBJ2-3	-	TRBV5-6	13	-	TGTGCCAGCAGCTCGTGGGGAACAGATACGCAGTATTTT	CASSSWGTDTQYF
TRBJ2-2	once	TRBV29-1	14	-	TGCAGCGTTGAGCTAGACAGTGACACCGGGGAGCTGTTTTTT	CSVELDSDTGELFF
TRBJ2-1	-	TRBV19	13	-	TGTGCCAGTAGTCGGTCCTCCTACAATGAGCAGTTCTTC	CASSRSSYNEQFF
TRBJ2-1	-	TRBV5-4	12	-	TGTGCCAGCAGCTATGAATGGGGTGAGCAGTTCTTC	CASSYEWGEQFF
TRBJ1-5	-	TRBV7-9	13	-	TGTGCCAGCAGCTTACCGGGGAATCAGCCCCAGCATTTT	CASSLPGNQPQHF
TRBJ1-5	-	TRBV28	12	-	TGTGCCAGCATCGATAGCAATCAGCCCCAGCATTTT	CASIDSNQPQHF
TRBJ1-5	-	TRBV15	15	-	TGTGCCACCAGCAGAGAGAGGGGGGGAGGGCAGCCCCAGCATTTT	CATSRERGGGQPQHF
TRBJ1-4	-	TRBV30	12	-	TGTGCCTGGAGTGTACTTTCGGAAAAACTGTTTTTT	CAWSVLSEKLFF
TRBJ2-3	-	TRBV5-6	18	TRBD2	TGTGCCAGCAGCTTACTAAGTTCACTAGCGGGGTTCACAGATACGCAGTATTTT	CASSLLSSLAGFTDTQYF
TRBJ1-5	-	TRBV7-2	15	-	TGTGCCAGCAGCTTAGTGTCAGGGAACGTTCAGCCCCAGCATTTT	CASSLVSGNVQPQHF
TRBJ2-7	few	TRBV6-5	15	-	TGTGCCAGCAGTTTGGTAGCAGAAGGGACCTACGAGCAGTACTTC	CASSLVAEGTYEQYF
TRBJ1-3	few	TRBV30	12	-	TGTGCCTGGAGTGTAGTCGGAAACACCATATATTTT	CAWSVVGNTIYF
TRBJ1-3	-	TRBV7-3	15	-	TGTGCCAGCAGCTTGACAGGAGCTTTTGGAAACACCATATATTTT	CASSLTGAFGNTIYF
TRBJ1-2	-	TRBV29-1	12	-	TGCAGCGTTGCAACCCTACGGGATGGCTACACCTTC	CSVATLRDGYTF
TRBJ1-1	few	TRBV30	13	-	TGTGCCTGGAGTGGACAGCCGAACACTGAAGCTTTCTTT	CAWSGQPNTEAFF
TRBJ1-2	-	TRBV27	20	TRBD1	TGTGCCAGCAGTCTACTAAAAGGACAGGGGGCGACTCCTACTAACTATGGCTACACCTTC	CASSLLKGQGATPTNYGYTF
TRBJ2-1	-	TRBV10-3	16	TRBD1	TGTGCCATCAGTGAGTCCAGCAGGGGGCGGGGCAATGAGCAGTTCTTC	CAISESSRGRGNEQFF
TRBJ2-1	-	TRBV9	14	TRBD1	TGTGCCAGCCAGCCGGGACAGGGTCCCAATGAGCAGTTCTTC	CASQPGQGPNEQFF
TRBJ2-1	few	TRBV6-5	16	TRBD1	TGTGCCAGCAGTTTCCTCCTCGGGACAGTCTACAATGAGCAGTTCTTC	CASSFLLGTVYNEQFF
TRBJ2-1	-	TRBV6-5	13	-	TGTGCCAGCAGTCGCAGGGGTCAGACGGAGCAGTTCTTC	CASSRRGQTEQFF
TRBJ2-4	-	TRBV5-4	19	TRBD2	TGTGCCAGCAGCACCAGTCTAGCGGGGAGAGGGGAGGGCAAAAACATTCAGTACTTC	CASSTSLAGRGEGKNIQYF
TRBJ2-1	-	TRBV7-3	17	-	TGTGCCAGCAGCCGTCAAACCACGGGACGACCATACAATGAGCAGTTCTTC	CASSRQTTGRPYNEQFF
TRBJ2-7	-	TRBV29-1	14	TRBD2	TGCAGCGTTGAAGGAGCGGGGGGACCCTACGAGCAGTACTTC	CSVEGAGGPYEQYF
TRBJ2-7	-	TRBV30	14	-	TGTGCCTTCCTGGACACATTTGCCTCCTACGAGCAGTACTTC	CAFLDTFASYEQYF
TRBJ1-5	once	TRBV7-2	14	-	TGTGCCAGCAGCATCAGGAACGGGGGGCAGCCCCAGCATTTT	CASSIRNGGQPQHF
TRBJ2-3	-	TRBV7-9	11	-	TGTGCCAGCAGCTTATCGGCAACGCAGTATTTT	CASSLSATQYF
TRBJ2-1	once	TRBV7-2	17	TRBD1	TGTGCCAGCAGCTGGACCGGGACAGGGGGCTCCTACAATGAGCAGTTCTTC	CASSWTGTGGSYNEQFF
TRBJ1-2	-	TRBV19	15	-	TGTGCCAGTAGTATTGGGGCCCTGGGGGGCCATGGCTACACCTTC	CASSIGALGGHGYTF
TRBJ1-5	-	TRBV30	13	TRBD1	TGTGCCTGGGGACAGGGGGCGGGTCAGCCCCAGCATTTT	CAWGQGAGQPQHF
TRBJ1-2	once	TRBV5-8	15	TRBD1	TGTGCCAGCAGCCGGCCACAGGGGGTTCACTATGGCTACACCTTC	CASSRPQGVHYGYTF
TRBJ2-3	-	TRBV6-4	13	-	TGTGCCAGCAGTGACACTGTCACAGATACGCAGTATTTT	CASSDTVTDTQYF
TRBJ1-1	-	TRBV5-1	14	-	TGCGCCAGCGGTAACCCGGGACCAGGGCCTGAAGCTTTCTTT	CASGNPGPGPEAFF
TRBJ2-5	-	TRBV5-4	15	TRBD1	TGTGCCAGCAGCCCCCAGGGTACAGGGGAAGAGACCCAGTACTTC	CASSPQGTGEETQYF
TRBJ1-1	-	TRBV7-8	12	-	TGTGCCAGCAGCTGGGACCAGAGGGTAACTTTCTTT	CASSWDQRVTFF
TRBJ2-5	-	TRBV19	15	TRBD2	TGTGCCAGCAAGAGGACTAGCGGGCAACAAGAGACCCAGTACTTC	CASKRTSGQQETQYF
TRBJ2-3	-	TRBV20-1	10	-	TGCAGTGCCCCTCTGGATACGCAGTATTTT	CSAPLDTQYF
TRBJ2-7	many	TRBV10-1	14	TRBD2	TGCGCCAGCCCCCGACTAGCGGGCCTCTACGAGCAGTACTTC	CASPRLAGLYEQYF
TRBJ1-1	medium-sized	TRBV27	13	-	TGTGCCAGCAGTTTATCCCTGCATACTGAAGCTTTCTTT	CASSLSLHTEAFF
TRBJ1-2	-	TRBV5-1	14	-	TGCGCCAGCAGCTTGGATGCTCCCGGGAGACTCTACACCTTC	CASSLDAPGRLYTF
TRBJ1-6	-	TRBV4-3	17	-	TGCGCCAGCAGCGCAAACCGAGGGCAGGTCGGGAATTCACCCCTCCACTTT	CASSANRGQVGNSPLHF
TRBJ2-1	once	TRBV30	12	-	TGTGCCTGGAGAGGGAGCTCTAATGAGCAGTTCTTC	CAWRGSSNEQFF
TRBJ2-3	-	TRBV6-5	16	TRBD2	TGTGCCAGCAGTTACAGCGGGGGAGCTAGCACAGATACGCAGTATTTT	CASSYSGGASTDTQYF
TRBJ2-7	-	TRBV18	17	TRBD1	TGTGCCAGCTCACCATACGCGGCGGTACAGGGGTTAGACGAGCAGTACTTC	CASSPYAAVQGLDEQYF
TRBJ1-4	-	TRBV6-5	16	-	TGTGCCAGCAGTTACTCGTTCGTACAGGGCCGGGAAAAACTGTTTTTT	CASSYSFVQGREKLFF
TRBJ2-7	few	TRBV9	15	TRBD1	TGTGCCAGCAGCGTAGGCGGGACAGGTGCTTACGAGCAGTACTTC	CASSVGGTGAYEQYF
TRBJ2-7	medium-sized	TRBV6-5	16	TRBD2	TGTGCCAGCAGTTACCCTCGGAGCGGGGGAACCTACGAGCAGTACTTC	CASSYPRSGGTYEQYF
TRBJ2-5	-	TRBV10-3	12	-	TGTGCCATCCGAGACAGGAGTGAGACCCAGTACTTC	CAIRDRSETQYF
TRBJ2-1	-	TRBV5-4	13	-	TGTGCCAGCAGCCCACAGTCTTACAATGAGCAGTTCTTC	CASSPQSYNEQFF